Listed here are 14 T cell receptor beta chains from one sample, sequenced in a study of blood T cell repertoires in COVID-19. TCRdb's table, derived via immunoSEQ multiplex PCR, lists solely in-frame clones and lacks some. The sample carries approximately 280,000 clones, approximately 80% recorded once. The sample was PBMCs or T cells enriched from blood (not recorded which). These receptors all come from a man aged 40-50 years who had been exposed to COVID-19.

The V gene is TRBV3-1 (or the pseudogene TRBV3-2), the J gene TRBJ1-3, with D uncertain. This CDR3 has 16 amino acids. Germline CDR1 LGHDT, CDR2 YNNKEL (reference sequence). Trimming took 4 bases from V and 0 from J, leaving 13 bases between them. CDR3 DNA sequence: TGTGCCAGCAGCCCGGAGTTTGGCGCCTCTGGAAACACCATATATTTT. It yields the protein CASSPEFGASGNTIYF.

The V and J genes are TRBV6-2 or TRBV6-3 and TRBJ2-1, with D perhaps TRBD2 (5 bases). Germline V gene lookup returns CDR1 MNHEY and CDR2 SVGEGT. The V gene lost 6 bases and the J gene lost 3 bases, with 15 bases spanning the gap. The CDR3 is 15 residues long. The DNA for the CDR3 is TGTGCCAGCAGCCCTTTCGAGGGAAGCTACAATGAGCAGTTCTTC. This translates into CASSPFEGSYNEQFF.

This clone showed up just once. V gene TRBV12-3 or TRBV12-4 combines with J gene TRBJ1-2, with 9 nucleotides matching TRBD1. The CDR3 is made up of 13 amino acids. The V segment lost 6 bases and the J segment 9 bases; nucleotides outside the gene matches: 8. The CDR3 is CASRGQGKPSYTF. CDR3 nucleotides: TGTGCCAGCAGGGGACAGGGAAAACCGAGCTACACCTTC.

The chain combines TRBV19 with TRBJ2-6; 9 bases fit TRBD1. CDR3 size: 16 residues. Germline lookup yields CDR1 LNHDA and CDR2 SQIVND (reference sequence). V was pared by 1 base and J by 2 bases, with 0 bases of the junction left unmatched. The DNA of the CDR3 is TGTGCCAGTAGTATAGGGACAGGGGCTGGGGCCAACGTCCTGACTTTC. Encoded protein: CASSIGTGAGANVLTF.

The rearrangement links TRBV18 to TRBJ2-3, with TRBD2 matching over 7 bases. The CDR3 contains 14 residues. V was pared by 3 bases and J by 1 base, with 1 base of the junction left unmatched. The germline CDR1 and CDR2 sequences are KGHSH and LQKENI. CDR3 amino acids: CASSPTSGTDTQYF. The CDR3, as DNA: TGTGCCAGCTCACCCACTAGCGGCACAGATACGCAGTATTTT.

In this sample, this clone turned up a few times. The chain joins TRBV9 to TRBJ1-1; D unclear. From germline, CDR1 is SGDLS and CDR2 YYNGEE. V lost 3 bases and J lost 5, with 23 bases in between. The CDR3 extends over 17 amino acids. The CDR3 nucleotides are TGTGCCAGCAGCGCCCTGGAACACAGCGGCCGGGTGACTGAAGCTTTCTTT. Its translation: CASSALEHSGRVTEAFF.

This clone was picked up one time. The chain joins TRBV10-2 to TRBJ1-3; no definite D call. Trimming left V 3 bases short and J 0 bases short, with 6 bases between. Germline values: CDR1 WSHSY, CDR2 SAAADI. This CDR3 is built from 14 residues. The CDR3, as DNA: TGCGCCAGCAGTGAATTGGCCTCTGGAAACACCATATATTTT. It translates to CASSELASGNTIYF.

CDR3 sequence: CAINKQVGRTEAFF. The CDR3 nucleotides are TGTGCCATCAATAAACAGGTAGGGAGGACTGAAGCTTTCTTT. The chain combines TRBV10-3 with TRBJ1-1, with a tentative D call TRBD1 (5 bases). The V end lost 7 bases, the J end lost 5 bases, and 17 bases lay between the germline ends. There are 14 residues in the CDR3. Per germline, CDR1 ENHRY and CDR2 SYGVKD.

The chain joins TRBV6-4 to TRBJ2-2, with TRBD2 matching 10 bases. Germline lookup yields CDR1 MRHNA and CDR2 SNTAGT. The CDR3 loop spans 16 amino acids. V shed 5 bases, J shed 4 bases, and the junction held 7 bases outside the gene matches. The DNA of the CDR3 is TGTGCCAGCAGTAGTAGCGGGAGGTTCGGCACCGGGGAGCTGTTTTTT. Residues: CASSSSGRFGTGELFF.

This clone occurred a few times. The chain has TRBV7-9 and TRBJ1-2, with D possibly TRBD1 on 5 matching bases. CDR1 and CDR2 from the germline V gene are SEHNR and FQNEAQ (reference sequence). Trimming shortened V by 0 bases and J by 2 bases, and 10 bases separated the two germline ends. There are 15 residues in the CDR3. DNA of the CDR3: TGTGCCAGCAGCTTAGCGGTGGCAGGGAACTATGGCTACACCTTC. Translation gives CASSLAVAGNYGYTF.

The chain recombines TRBV5-1 with TRBJ2-5; D is perhaps TRBD2 (5 bases). CDR3 length: 11 amino acids. V was pared by 5 bases and J by 5 bases, with 7 bases between. CDR1 is SGHRS and CDR2 is YFSETQ in the germline V gene. CDR3 region: CASSWEETQYF. CDR3 coding DNA: TGCGCCAGCAGTTGGGAGGAGACCCAGTACTTC. Using reference TRBV5-1 and TRBJ2-5 for the parts outside the CDR3, the full variable domain is KAGVTQTPRYLIKTRGQQVTLSCSPISGHRSVSWYQQTPGQGLQFLFEYFSETQRNKGNFPGRFSGRQFSNSRSEMNVSTLELGDSALYLCASSWEETQYFGPGTRLLVL.

CDR3 DNA: TGTGCCAGCAGTTGGGACAGGGCCTACAATGAGCAGTTCTTC. This gives the protein CASSWDRAYNEQFF. The chain couples TRBV27 to TRBJ2-1, with 9 bases matching TRBD1. CDR1 is MNHEY, CDR2 SMNVEV, per germline (reference sequence). V gave up 4 bases and J gave up 2 bases; unmatched junction bases: 0. The CDR3 sequence is 14 residues long.

This chain links TRBV2 with TRBJ2-7; D not resolved. Germline assignment: CDR1 SNHLY and CDR2 FYNNEI. Between the trimmed V and J ends, which lost 5 bases and 6 bases, there was a span of 14 bases. The CDR3 consists of 13 residues. The CDR3 nucleotides are TGTGCCAGCAGTCTTGCCCCTGGCACCGAGCAGTACTTC. Its protein is CASSLAPGTEQYF.

This chain connects TRBV10-3 to TRBJ2-5; 10 bases match TRBD1. Germline CDR1 ENHRY, CDR2 SYGVKD. CDR3 length equals 14 residues. The V and J ends lost 6 bases and 4 bases, in that order; junction bases with no gene match: 5. The CDR3 region has the DNA TGTGCCATCAGCGTAGGACAGGGGGGAGAGACCCAGTACTTC. Translated: CAISVGQGGETQYF.